The 24 T cell receptor beta chains below were found in one sample sequenced in a study of neurological immune-mediated disorders. TCRdb passed the 5' RACE reads through MiXCR, listing each CDR3 protein once. This table has fewer than 65,000 distinct CDR3 sequences, under 13% appearing once. Sequenced material: PBMCs. The origin of the receptors is a man in his 70s with HTLV-1-associated myelopathy (HAM/TSP).

The table lists this clonotype with many counts. The chain couples TRBV6-5 to TRBJ1-5, with a weak D call TRBD1 (5 bases). This CDR3 comprises 13 residues. The germline V gene encodes CDR1 MNHEY and CDR2 SVGAGI. The V end lost 7 bases, the J end lost 6 bases, and 13 bases lay between the germline ends. The CDR3 nucleotides are TGTGCCAGCACCGGGGGGGGGAGTCAGCCCCAGCATTTT. It translates to CASTGGGSQPQHF.

This clonotype has at least ten counts. The chain employs TRBV7-2 and TRBJ2-4, with 11 bases that match TRBD2. The CDR3 extends over 17 amino acids. Germline V gene lookup returns CDR1 SGHTA and CDR2 FQGNSA. V dropped 5 bases and J dropped 1; count of bases not matched to a gene: 7. CDR3 nucleotides: TGTGCCAGCAGCGCCCCTAGCGGGAGGCGGGCCAAAAACATTCAGTACTTC. Its protein product is CASSAPSGRRAKNIQYF.

In its sample, this clonotype was seen many times. The V and J genes are TRBV4-1 and TRBJ1-1; no definite D call. Germline V CDR1 and CDR2: MGHRA, YSYEKL. This CDR3 is 16 amino acids long. The V end lost 3 bases, the J end lost 1 base, and 15 bases lay between the germline ends. In nucleotides, the CDR3 is TGCGCCAGCAGCCAGTGGGGTGGCATGGCGAACACTGAAGCTTTCTTT. Translated: CASSQWGGMANTEAFF.

In its sample, this clonotype was seen many times. The chain couples TRBV5-1 to TRBJ1-1; D is possibly TRBD1 (6 bases). V was cut by 0 bases and J by 7 bases, with 10 bases left in between. In germline, CDR1 is SGHRS, CDR2 YFSETQ. This CDR3 contains 13 residues. The CDR3 bases are TGCGCCAGCAGCTTGGTGGGGGGCAATGAAGCTTTCTTT. Protein: CASSLVGGNEAFF.

This clonotype was counted at least ten times. The rearrangement uses TRBV7-6 and TRBJ1-5, with D perhaps matching TRBD1 (6 bases). CDR1 is SGHVS and CDR2 is FNYEAQ in the germline V gene. V lost 2 bases and J 6 bases, leaving 11 bases between the germline ends. The CDR3 contains 14 residues. CDR3 amino acids: CASSLSSTGQPQHF. The CDR3 bases are TGTGCCAGCAGCTTATCCTCGACAGGTCAGCCCCAGCATTTT.

This clonotype was counted many times. The chain carries TRBV12-3 or TRBV12-4 and TRBJ2-3; TRBD2 agrees at 9 bases. The CDR3 covers 15 residues. V was pared by 3 bases and J by 1 base, with 2 bases of the junction left unmatched. This CDR3 reads CASSFGGRGTDTQYF. As DNA, the CDR3 is TGTGCCAGCAGTTTTGGCGGGAGGGGCACAGATACGCAGTATTTT.

This clonotype was observed many times. The rearrangement uses TRBV12-3 or TRBV12-4 and TRBJ2-5; D ambiguous. The CDR3 is 13 amino acids. With 2 bases removed from V and 1 base from J, the gap between germline ends came to 5 bases. In DNA, the CDR3 is TGTGCCAGCAGTTTAAGGGCCCAAGAGACCCAGTACTTC. It is translated as CASSLRAQETQYF.

V gene TRBV25-1 combines with J gene TRBJ2-5; the D gene is possibly TRBD1 (7 bases). CDR1 and CDR2 from the germline V gene are MGHDK and SYGVNS. V was cut by 10 bases and J by 4 bases, with 22 bases left in between. This CDR3 has 15 residues. The chain's CDR3 is CAISLPGGYGETQYF. The CDR3 nucleotides are TGTGCCATTAGTCTCCCAGGGGGGTACGGAGAGACCCAGTACTTC. The whole variable domain, filled in from reference TRBV25-1 and TRBJ2-5, reads EADIYQTPRYLVIGTGKKITLECSQTMGHDKMYWYQQDPGMELHLIHYSYGVNSTEKGDLSSESTVSRIRTEHFPLTLESARPSHTSQYLCAISLPGGYGETQYFGPGTRLLVL.

In this sample, this clonotype turned up a few times. The gene calls are TRBV3-1 and TRBJ1-1; D perhaps matches TRBD1 (6 bases). The germline CDR1 and CDR2 sequences are LGHDT and YNNKEL (reference sequence). V was shortened by 4 bases and J by 4 bases, with 10 bases between the two germline ends. The CDR3 covers 13 residues. CDR3 sequence: CASSRTGSTEAFF. The CDR3 DNA reads TGTGCCAGCAGCCGAACAGGGAGCACTGAAGCTTTCTTT.

The table lists this clonotype with a few counts. The chain has TRBV19 and TRBJ2-7; TRBD1 matches 8 bases. The CDR3 spans 13 residues. V was pared by 3 bases and J by 3 bases, with 1 base of the junction left unmatched. Germline-derived CDR1 and CDR2 are LNHDA and SQIVND (reference sequence). The CDR3 is CASSIGQGYEQYF. The CDR3 nucleotides read TGTGCCAGTAGTATCGGACAGGGCTACGAGCAGTACTTC.

This clonotype was detected only a few times. The chain joins TRBV6-5 to TRBJ2-3; D remains ambiguous. Germline V gives CDR1 MNHEY, CDR2 SVGAGI. Trimming removed 6 bases from V and 6 bases from J, with 10 bases in between. This CDR3 is built from 12 residues. The CDR3 DNA follows: TGTGCCAGCAGGAGAGATGGGGATACGCAGTATTTT. This sequence encodes CASRRDGDTQYF.

This clonotype was seen many times. The rearrangement joins TRBV10-3 to TRBJ2-3; 11 bases map to TRBD2. Germline V lookup: CDR1 ENHRY, CDR2 SYGVKD. V lost 11 bases, J lost 5 bases, and 12 bases stayed unmatched. CDR3 length: 15 residues. CDR3 region: CALPGLADPLDTQYF. CDR3 nucleotide sequence: TGTGCCCTCCCGGGACTAGCGGATCCTTTAGATACGCAGTATTTT.

At least ten counts were recorded for this clonotype. The chain employs TRBV20-1 and TRBJ2-3; TRBD2 matches at 13 bases. Trimming took 3 bases from V and 4 from J; bases not matched to a gene: 10. The CDR3 spans 17 residues. Germline V gene data show CDR1 as DFQATT and CDR2 as SNEGSKA (reference sequence). The CDR3 DNA is TGCAGTGCTAGGCCCCGGACTAGCGGGAGTTTGGCAGATACGCAGTATTTT. Amino acids: CSARPRTSGSLADTQYF.

In this sample, this clonotype turned up a few times. This sequence joins TRBV20-1 and TRBJ2-7; no clear D gene. There are 12 residues in the CDR3. Germline-derived CDR1 and CDR2 are DFQATT and SNEGSKA (reference sequence). Trimming stripped 8 bases from V and 3 bases from J, with 14 bases between. The CDR3 loop reads CSTRRLNYEQYF. CDR3 nucleotide sequence: TGCAGTACCCGCAGGCTAAACTACGAGCAGTACTTC.

This clonotype was detected ten times or more. The rearrangement uses TRBV18 and TRBJ2-5, with TRBD1 matching over 7 bases. Germline CDR1 reads KGHSH; CDR2 reads LQKENI. The junction had 14 bases not matched to a gene; V was cut back by 5 bases and J by 5 bases. The CDR3 consists of 16 residues. Here the CDR3 reads CASSSFQQGIAETQYF. CDR3 DNA sequence: TGTGCCAGCTCATCTTTCCAACAGGGGATCGCGGAGACCCAGTACTTC.

This clonotype was recorded many times. The chain combines TRBV20-1 with TRBJ2-3; TRBD2 might be the D (6 bases). Germline V lookup: CDR1 DFQATT, CDR2 SNEGSKA (reference sequence). The germline V and J ends were trimmed by 0 bases and 6 bases, with 16 bases remaining between them. CDR3 length equals 15 residues. The CDR3 reads CSARDLVGTWDTQYF. The CDR3 coding sequence is TGCAGTGCTAGAGACCTAGTAGGGACTTGGGATACGCAGTATTTT.

In this sample, this clonotype turned up a few times. Possible read error: a much larger clone is one base away. The V gene is TRBV7-8, the J gene TRBJ1-4; D may be TRBD1 (5 bases). V was shortened by 5 bases and J by 9 bases, with 16 bases between the two germline ends. CDR3 size: 14 residues. Germline lookup yields CDR1 SGHVS and CDR2 FQNEAQ. CDR3 bases: TGTGCCAGCAGCCCGCTTTTAAGGGGTAAAAAACTGTTTTTT. Translated, it gives CASSPLLRGKKLFF.

This clonotype has more than one count but fewer than ten. The chain employs TRBV20-1 and TRBJ2-6, with D tentatively TRBD1 or TRBD2 (5 bases each). In germline, CDR1 is DFQATT, CDR2 SNEGSKA (reference sequence). CDR3 length: 16 residues. The germline V and J ends were trimmed by 3 bases and 3 bases, with 15 bases remaining between them. The CDR3 nucleotides read TGCAGTGCTAGCCTCGGGGCTTTAAGTGGGGCCAACGTCCTGACTTTC. Translated, it gives CSASLGALSGANVLTF.

This clonotype was counted many times. The chain carries TRBV6-6 and TRBJ1-5; D perhaps matches TRBD1 (5 bases). This CDR3 has 16 amino acids. V dropped 2 bases and J dropped 6 bases, with 17 bases sitting between them. Germline V gene lookup returns CDR1 MNHNY and CDR2 SVGAGI (reference sequence). CDR3 region: CASSYAVGASTQPQHF. The CDR3 nucleotides read TGTGCCAGCAGTTACGCCGTAGGGGCGTCAACTCAGCCCCAGCATTTT.

CDR3 DNA: TGCAGTGCGGGAGAAGTTCCCCGGGAAGCTTTCTTT. Protein: CSAGEVPREAFF. The rearrangement joins TRBV20-1 to TRBJ1-1, with unresolved D. V lost 6 bases to trimming and J lost 8 bases, with 16 bases between them. Germline assignment: CDR1 DFQATT and CDR2 SNEGSKA (reference sequence). The CDR3 is 12 residues long.

Many counts were recorded for this clonotype. The chain uses TRBV10-3 and TRBJ2-3; TRBD2 matches 7 bases. Germline values: CDR1 ENHRY, CDR2 SYGVKD. V dropped 11 bases and J dropped 1; count of bases not matched to a gene: 6. The CDR3 contains 13 residues. CDR3 protein: CAVGTKGTDTQYF. CDR3 DNA sequence: TGTGCCGTCGGGACTAAGGGCACAGATACGCAGTATTTT.

This clonotype has a handful of counts. The chain couples TRBV12-3 or TRBV12-4 to TRBJ2-5, with unresolved D. With 3 bases removed from V and 4 bases from J, the gap between germline ends came to 6 bases. CDR3 length: 12 residues. The CDR3 sequence is CASSFLGETQYF. CDR3 nucleotide sequence: TGTGCCAGCAGTTTTCTGGGAGAGACCCAGTACTTC.

This clonotype was seen ten or more times. This chain uses TRBV4-3 with TRBJ2-1; D gene unclear. With 4 bases removed from V and 6 bases from J, the gap between germline ends came to 16 bases. The CDR3 runs to 15 residues. From germline, CDR1 is LGHNA and CDR2 YSLEER. CDR3 sequence reads: CASSLGPDWGNEQFF. CDR3 DNA: TGCGCCAGCAGCCTCGGGCCGGATTGGGGCAATGAGCAGTTCTTC.

This clonotype was seen ten or more times. The V gene is TRBV12-3 or TRBV12-4, the J gene TRBJ2-2; 8 bases are a match to TRBD2. J gave up 3 bases and V 6 bases, and 3 bases lay outside the gene matches. The CDR3 length is 14 residues. The CDR3 sequence: CASRLGLDTGELFF. CDR3 nucleotide sequence: TGTGCCAGCAGACTGGGACTAGACACCGGGGAGCTGTTTTTT.